The rows below give T cell receptor beta chains drawn from one sample of a study of blood T cell repertoires in COVID-19. Libraries were prepared by immunoSEQ multiplex PCR; TCRdb keeps only in-frame clonotypes and omits some of them. Among 150,000 to 200,000 clones, around two thirds were seen once, and the ten largest hold around 2.9%. The sequenced sample was peripheral blood. All receptors come from a woman older than 75 with acute or convalescent COVID-19. Each CDR3 is given without its conserved first and last residue. Clone size is stated in some rows and not others, as once, few, many or a class when expanded.

abundance: few; j_gene: TRBJ1-2; v_gene: TRBV10-3; len: 12; CDR3aa: ASIPGQGALGYT
abundance: few; j_gene: TRBJ2-1; v_gene: TRBV3-1/TRBV3-2; len: 13; CDR3aa: ASSQGLAGSVEQF
abundance: .; j_gene: TRBJ2-2; v_gene: TRBV10-3; len: 13; CDR3aa: AISRLAGETGELF
abundance: once; j_gene: TRBJ2-2; v_gene: TRBV9; len: 14; CDR3aa: ASSVGAGGHTGELF
abundance: once; j_gene: TRBJ2-7; v_gene: TRBV6-2/TRBV6-3; len: 13; CDR3aa: ASSYAQESSYEQY
abundance: .; j_gene: TRBJ2-1; v_gene: TRBV5-1; len: 14; CDR3aa: ASSLGWLEVASEQF
abundance: .; j_gene: TRBJ2-1; v_gene: TRBV11-2; len: 14; CDR3aa: ASSLVGLAGVDEQF
abundance: .; j_gene: TRBJ1-2; v_gene: TRBV4-3; len: 12; CDR3aa: ASSQIQGFYGYT
abundance: few; j_gene: TRBJ2-1; v_gene: TRBV5-1; len: 13; CDR3aa: ASSSGGSGLNEQF
abundance: .; j_gene: TRBJ2-7; v_gene: TRBV28; len: 9; CDR3aa: ASSSPREQY
abundance: once; j_gene: TRBJ2-7; v_gene: TRBV6-5; len: 12; CDR3aa: ASRSGPNSYEQY
abundance: .; j_gene: TRBJ2-7; v_gene: TRBV5-1; len: 13; CDR3aa: ASSLGGGGGNEQY
abundance: few; j_gene: TRBJ2-3; v_gene: TRBV7-2; len: 15; CDR3aa: ASSFTAGGVGTDTQY
abundance: few; j_gene: TRBJ1-2; v_gene: TRBV4-1; len: 13; CDR3aa: ASSSAWGAPGGYT
abundance: .; j_gene: TRBJ1-3; v_gene: TRBV10-1; len: 12; CDR3aa: ASSANRAGNTIY
abundance: .; j_gene: TRBJ1-6; v_gene: TRBV25-1; len: 11; CDR3aa: ASSVRVSSPLH
abundance: .; j_gene: TRBJ1-6; v_gene: TRBV9; len: 11; CDR3aa: ASSVAGDSPLH
abundance: .; j_gene: TRBJ2-7; v_gene: TRBV5-1; len: 12; CDR3aa: ASSLERPDDEQY
abundance: .; j_gene: TRBJ1-5; v_gene: TRBV19; len: 12; CDR3aa: ASSIFIPGGPQH
abundance: .; j_gene: TRBJ1-2; v_gene: TRBV6-2/TRBV6-3; len: 11; CDR3aa: ASSYSILEGYT
abundance: .; j_gene: TRBJ2-3; v_gene: TRBV3-1/TRBV3-2; len: 15; CDR3aa: ASSQGLAGGFADTQY